This TCR beta chain is drawn from a study of T-cell memory formation after mild COVID-19. The CDR3 runs 14 residues. Trimming removed 3 bases from V and 6 bases from J, with 11 bases in between. Looked up from germline, CDR1 is LGHNA and CDR2 is YSLEER. TCRdb called the 5' RACE reads again in MiXCR, with one record for every CDR3 protein. Altogether approximately 410,000 distinct CDR3 sequences are present, roughly a quarter being singletons, with the ten largest covering around 14%. Sample: PBMCs or a T cell subset sorted from them (not recorded which). V gene TRBV4-3 combines with J gene TRBJ2-2, with D perhaps assigned TRBD1 or TRBD2 (7 bases each). The sequence was obtained from an adult woman who had mild COVID-19 (a few samples of this study predate the infection). Cell type and time point are not known. The CDR3 is CASSQSGTAGELFF. The DNA for the CDR3 is TGCGCCAGCAGCCAGAGCGGGACAGCCGGGGAGCTGTTTTTT.